This is a list of T cell receptor beta chains from one sample in a study of blood T cell repertoires in COVID-19. The method was immunoSEQ multiplex PCR; TCRdb's version includes in-frame clones alone and lacks a portion of them. The sample has 200,000 to 250,000 clones, approximately 85% seen once. Sequencing was carried out using peripheral blood. These receptors originate from a woman aged 45-65 years with active or convalescent COVID-19. Both conserved end residues are part of each CDR3. D genes are given only for firm matches. Only part of the rows carry a size: once, few, many, or a class if the clone is expanded.

clone_size d_call j_call v_call cdr3_nt cdr3_aa
NA NA TRBJ2-7 TRBV29-1 TGCAGCGCATCAGGACGGGGTTCGTACGAGCAGTACTTC CSASGRGSYEQYF
NA NA TRBJ1-2 TRBV29-1 TGCAGCGTTGCGTGGGAGAGCGGCTACACCTTC CSVAWESGYTF
NA NA TRBJ1-2 TRBV9 TGTGCCAGCAGCGTAATGGGGCAGGCCCAAGGCTACACCTTC CASSVMGQAQGYTF
NA TRBD1 TRBJ1-1 TRBV28 TGTGCCAGCAGTCCAGGGACAGGGAGGAACACTGAAGCTTTCTTT CASSPGTGRNTEAFF
once NA TRBJ1-6 TRBV27 TGTGCCAGCAGTTCAGACAGCTCCTATAATTCACCCCTCCACTTT CASSSDSSYNSPLHF
NA TRBD1 TRBJ1-2 TRBV2 TGTGCCAGCAGTGAAGCGCGGACAGGCCGTCAGGGCTACACCTTC CASSEARTGRQGYTF
once NA TRBJ1-5 TRBV2 TGTGCCAGCAGTGATGGTCGGACACCAAAGGGGAATCAGCCCCAGCATTTT CASSDGRTPKGNQPQHF
NA NA TRBJ1-1 TRBV14 TGTGCCAGCAGCCAAGATTTAGGGAGACATTCGGCTGAAGCTTTCTTT CASSQDLGRHSAEAFF
NA TRBD1 TRBJ1-2 TRBV5-1 TGCGCCAGCAGCATGACAGGGGGGAACTATGGCTACACCTTC CASSMTGGNYGYTF
NA NA TRBJ1-2 TRBV6-1 TGTGCCAGCAGTGAAGCCGCCGGTACCCGGGTATATGGCTACACCTTC CASSEAAGTRVYGYTF
NA NA TRBJ1-1 TRBV7-9 TGTGCCAGCAGCTCGAACTACGGGGAAAACACTGAAGCTTTCTTT CASSSNYGENTEAFF
NA TRBD1 TRBJ1-1 TRBV7-6 TGTGCCAGCAGCCCCATCACAGGGGCGGTTTACACTGAAGCTTTCTTT CASSPITGAVYTEAFF
NA TRBD2 TRBJ2-1 TRBV5-1 TGCGCCAGCAGCTGGGGAGCGGGGAACTACAATGAGCAGTTCTTC CASSWGAGNYNEQFF
NA NA TRBJ2-3 TRBV6-4 TGTGCCAGCAGTGGAGGGGGGGGGACGGCAGATACGCAGTATTTT CASSGGGGTADTQYF
NA TRBD1 TRBJ2-2 TRBV10-3 TGTGCCATCACGACAGGGGGCTCCGGGGAGCTGTTTTTT CAITTGGSGELFF
NA TRBD2 TRBJ2-2 TRBV27 TGTGCCAGCAGGAAACTAGCGGGAGGCCGGGACGGGGAGCTGTTTTTT CASRKLAGGRDGELFF
NA TRBD1 TRBJ2-7 TRBV3-1/TRBV3-2 TGTGCCAGCAGCCCCCATCCGGGACAGGGGGTTTCTGGGGTGTACTTC CASSPHPGQGVSGVYF
NA TRBD1 TRBJ1-4 TRBV25-1 TGTGCCAGCAGTGCCGGGACAGTTAATGAAAAACTGTTTTTT CASSAGTVNEKLFF
NA TRBD2 TRBJ2-1 TRBV2 TGTGCCAGCAGCCAAGATTTCGGGACTAGCTACTACAATGAGCAGTTCTTC CASSQDFGTSYYNEQFF
NA NA TRBJ2-5 TRBV2 TGTGCCAGCAGTGAAGCAACCCAGGCAGAGACCCAGTACTTC CASSEATQAETQYF
once NA TRBJ2-3 TRBV6-4 TGTGCCAGCAGTCCAGCGGAGACAGATACGCAGTATTTT CASSPAETDTQYF
NA NA TRBJ2-5 TRBV5-5 TGTGCCAGCAGCCCCCAGGGGGAGACCCAGTACTTC CASSPQGETQYF